Listed here are 3 T cell receptor beta chains from one sample, sequenced in a study of blood T cell repertoires in COVID-19. TCRdb keeps only in-frame clones here, not all; method: immunoSEQ multiplex PCR. The sample includes 130,000 or so clones, around 80% seen only once; the top ten take 16%. The specimen was peripheral blood. The receptor set was obtained from a middle-aged man with acute or convalescent COVID-19.

V gene TRBV25-1 combines with J gene TRBJ2-1; perhaps TRBD2 as D (6 bases). This CDR3 contains 14 residues. The V gene lost 0 bases and the J gene lost 4 bases, with 7 bases spanning the gap. Per the germline V gene, CDR1 is MGHDK and CDR2 is SYGVNS. CDR3 amino acids: CASSEYRGYNEQFF. CDR3 DNA: TGTGCCAGCAGTGAATATCGGGGGTACAATGAGCAGTTCTTC.

The chain's CDR3 is CASSLLPVGSSYNEQFF. In nucleotides, the CDR3 is TGTGCCAGCAGCCTTCTCCCCGTGGGGAGCTCCTACAATGAGCAGTTCTTC. V is TRBV7-8 and J is TRBJ2-1; D might be TRBD2 (5 bases). The CDR3 is 17 residues long. CDR1 and CDR2 from the germline V gene are SGHVS and FQNEAQ. V lost 5 bases, J lost 0 bases, and 17 bases lay in between.

V and J are TRBV7-9 and TRBJ1-2; TRBD1 aligns across 11 bases. V was clipped by 5 bases and J by 6 bases; unmatched bases: 8. The germline gives CDR1 SEHNR, CDR2 FQNEAQ (reference sequence). The CDR3 sequence is 15 residues long. This chain's CDR3 is CASSPGTGGNNGYTF. Written as DNA, the CDR3 is TGTGCCAGCAGCCCGGGGACAGGGGGAAATAATGGCTACACCTTC.